This T cell receptor (beta chain) emerged from a study of CD8+ T cells in alopecia areata. The study's findings and limits: Expanded CD8+ clones among the top 100, as well as scalp clonality, were significantly decreased by tofacitinib.

Following extraction, RNA underwent reverse transcription to cDNA, which served as the sequencing template. Here immunoSEQ multiplex PCR was the method, and the copy in TCRdb shows in-frame clones only, minus some. The repertoire includes about 64,000 clones, 40% to 55% of them detected once, and 20% sits in the top ten. Concerning this clone: Its antigen is still unknown.

Germline-derived CDR1 and CDR2 are SQVTM and ANQGSEA. The CDR3 runs 14 residues. V dropped 0 bases and J dropped 6 bases, with 15 bases sitting between them. As for treatment: oral pan-JAK inhibitor, 5-10 mg twice daily. The V and J genes are TRBV29-1 and TRBJ2-7; D perhaps matches TRBD2 (5 bases). The clonotype was recovered from a human donor with alopecia areata. Sequenced here: CD8+ T cells sorted from blood, sampled at approximately week 36, from a patient treated with tofacitinib. CDR3 sequence: CSVEDLNGMGEQYF. Here the CDR3 DNA reads TGCAGCGTTGAAGATCTGAACGGGATGGGCGAGCAGTACTTC.